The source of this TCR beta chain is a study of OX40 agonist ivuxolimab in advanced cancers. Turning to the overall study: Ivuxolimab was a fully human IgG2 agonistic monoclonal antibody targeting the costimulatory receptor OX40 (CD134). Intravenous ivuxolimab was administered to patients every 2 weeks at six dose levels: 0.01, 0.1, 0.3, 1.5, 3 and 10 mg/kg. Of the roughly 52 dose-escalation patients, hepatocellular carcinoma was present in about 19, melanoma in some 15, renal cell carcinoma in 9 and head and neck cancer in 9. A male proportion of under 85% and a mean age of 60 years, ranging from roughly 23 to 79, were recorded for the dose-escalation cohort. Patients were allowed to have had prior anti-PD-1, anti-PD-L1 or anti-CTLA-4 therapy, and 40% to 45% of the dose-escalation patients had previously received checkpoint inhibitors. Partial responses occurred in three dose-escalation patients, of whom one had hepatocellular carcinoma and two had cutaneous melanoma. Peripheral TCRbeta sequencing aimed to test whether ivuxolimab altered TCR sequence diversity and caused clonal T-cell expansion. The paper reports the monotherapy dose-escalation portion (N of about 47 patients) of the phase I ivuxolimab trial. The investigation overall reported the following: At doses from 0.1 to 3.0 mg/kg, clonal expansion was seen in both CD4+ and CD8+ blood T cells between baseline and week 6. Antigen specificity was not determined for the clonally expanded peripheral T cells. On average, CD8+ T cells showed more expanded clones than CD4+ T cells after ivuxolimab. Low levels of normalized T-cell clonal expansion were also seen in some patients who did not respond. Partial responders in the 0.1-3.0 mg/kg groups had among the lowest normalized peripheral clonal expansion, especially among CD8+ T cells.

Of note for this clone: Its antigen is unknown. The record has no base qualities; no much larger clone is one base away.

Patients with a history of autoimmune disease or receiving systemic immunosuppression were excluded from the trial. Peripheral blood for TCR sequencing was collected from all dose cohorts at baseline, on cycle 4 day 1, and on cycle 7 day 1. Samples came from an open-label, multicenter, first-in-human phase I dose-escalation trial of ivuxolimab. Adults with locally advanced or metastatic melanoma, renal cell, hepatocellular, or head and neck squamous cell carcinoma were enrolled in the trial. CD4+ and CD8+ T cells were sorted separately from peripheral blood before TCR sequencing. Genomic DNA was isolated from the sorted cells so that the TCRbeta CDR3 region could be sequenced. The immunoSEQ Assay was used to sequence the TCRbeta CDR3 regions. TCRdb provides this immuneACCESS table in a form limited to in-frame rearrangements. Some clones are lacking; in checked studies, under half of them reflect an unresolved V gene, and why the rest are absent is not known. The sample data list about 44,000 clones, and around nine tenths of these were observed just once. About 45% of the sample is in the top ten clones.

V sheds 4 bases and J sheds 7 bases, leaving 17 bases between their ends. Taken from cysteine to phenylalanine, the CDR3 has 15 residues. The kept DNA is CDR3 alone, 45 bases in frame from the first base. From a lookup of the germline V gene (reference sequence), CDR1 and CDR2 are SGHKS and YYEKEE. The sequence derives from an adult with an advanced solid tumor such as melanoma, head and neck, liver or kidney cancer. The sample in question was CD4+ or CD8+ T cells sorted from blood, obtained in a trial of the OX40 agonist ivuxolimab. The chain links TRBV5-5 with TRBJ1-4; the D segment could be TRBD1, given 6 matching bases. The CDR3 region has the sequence CASSQDGGPGEKLFF. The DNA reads TGTGCCAGCAGCCAGGACGGGGGGCCGGGTGAAAAACTGTTTTTT.